This T cell receptor beta chain is drawn from a study of blood T cell repertoires in COVID-19. CDR3 size: 16 residues. Germline V gene data show CDR1 as SEHNR and CDR2 as FQNEAQ (reference sequence). V was cut by 5 bases and J by 2 bases, with 16 bases left in between. The assay was immunoSEQ multiplex PCR, and TCRdb's table has in-frame clones only and misses some. This sample has 150,000 or so clones, with roughly 80% found just once. This chain uses TRBV7-9 with TRBJ1-3; possible D gene TRBD1, 5 bases. The receptor was derived from a woman of 80 years or more with acute or convalescent COVID-19. Sequenced material: peripheral blood. The DNA for the CDR3 is TGTGCCAGCAGCCCCAGACAGATGGGTCCTGGAAACACCATATATTTT. Translating it yields CASSPRQMGPGNTIYF. Based on the CDR3 plus reference TRBV7-9 and TRBJ1-3, the full variable domain is DTGVSQNPRHKITKRGQNVTFRCDPISEHNRLYWYRQTLGQGPEFLTYFQNEAQLEKSRLLSDRFSAERPKGSFSTLEIQRTEQGDSAMYLCASSPRQMGPGNTIYFGEGSWLTVV.